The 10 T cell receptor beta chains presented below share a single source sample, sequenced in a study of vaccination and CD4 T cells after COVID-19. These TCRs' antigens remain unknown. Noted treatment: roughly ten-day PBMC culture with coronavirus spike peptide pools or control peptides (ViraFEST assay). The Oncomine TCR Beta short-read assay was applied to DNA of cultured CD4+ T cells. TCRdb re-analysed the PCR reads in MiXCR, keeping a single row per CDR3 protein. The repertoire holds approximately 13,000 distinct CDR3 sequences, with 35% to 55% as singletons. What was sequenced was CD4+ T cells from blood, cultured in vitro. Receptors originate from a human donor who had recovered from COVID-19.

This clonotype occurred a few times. CDR3 sequence (DNA): TGTGCCAGTAGCCCGGGACAGGCCTCCCGTAGCAATCAGCCCCAGCATTTT. The encoded protein is CASSPGQASRSNQPQHF. The chain is built from TRBV19 and TRBJ1-5; 8 bases map to TRBD1. CDR3 length: 17 amino acids. The germline V gene has CDR1 LNHDA and CDR2 SQIVND (reference sequence). The ends lost 6 bases at V and 0 bases at J; junction bases unmatched: 10.

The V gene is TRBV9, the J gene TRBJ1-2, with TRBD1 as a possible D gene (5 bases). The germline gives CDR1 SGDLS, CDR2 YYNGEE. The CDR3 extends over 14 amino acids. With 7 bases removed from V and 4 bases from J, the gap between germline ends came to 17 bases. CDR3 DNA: TGTGCCAGCGGAGGTTATGAGGGGTCCTATGGCTACACCTTC. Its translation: CASGGYEGSYGYTF.

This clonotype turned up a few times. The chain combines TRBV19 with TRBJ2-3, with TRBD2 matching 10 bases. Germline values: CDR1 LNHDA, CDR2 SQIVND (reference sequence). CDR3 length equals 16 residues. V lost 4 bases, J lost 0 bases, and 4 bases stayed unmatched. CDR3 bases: TGTGCCAGTAGTAGGGCTAGCGGGGGAAGCACAGATACGCAGTATTTT. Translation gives CASSRASGGSTDTQYF.

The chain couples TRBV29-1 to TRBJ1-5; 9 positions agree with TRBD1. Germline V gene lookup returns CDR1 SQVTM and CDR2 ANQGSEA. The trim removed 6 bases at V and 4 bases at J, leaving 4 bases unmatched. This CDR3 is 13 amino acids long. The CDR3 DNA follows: TGCAGCGTACGGACAGGGGTTAATCAGCCCCAGCATTTT. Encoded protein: CSVRTGVNQPQHF.

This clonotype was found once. CDR3 sequence (DNA): TGTGCCAGCAGCTCCGGGACTAGCCTCCGGGAGACCCAGTACTTC. It translates to CASSSGTSLRETQYF. V and J are TRBV7-8 and TRBJ2-5; 9 bases agree with TRBD2. The germline V gene has CDR1 SGHVS and CDR2 FQNEAQ. With 4 bases clipped from V and 5 bases from J, the junction kept 8 bases outside the gene matches. The CDR3 is 15 residues long.

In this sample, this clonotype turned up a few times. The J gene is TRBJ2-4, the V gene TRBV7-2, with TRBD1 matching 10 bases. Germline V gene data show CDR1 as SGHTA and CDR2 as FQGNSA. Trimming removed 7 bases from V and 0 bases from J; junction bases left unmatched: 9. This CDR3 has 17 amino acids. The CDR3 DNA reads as TGTGCCAGCACCCTAGGGGACAGGGGCCTAGCCAAAAACATTCAGTACTTC. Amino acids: CASTLGDRGLAKNIQYF.

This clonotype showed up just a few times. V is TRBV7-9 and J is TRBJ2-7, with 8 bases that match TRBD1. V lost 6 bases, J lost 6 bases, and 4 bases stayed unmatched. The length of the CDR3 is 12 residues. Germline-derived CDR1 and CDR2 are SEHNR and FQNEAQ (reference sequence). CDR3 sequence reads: CASSRTGSEQYF. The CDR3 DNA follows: TGTGCCAGCAGTCGGACAGGGTCCGAGCAGTACTTC.

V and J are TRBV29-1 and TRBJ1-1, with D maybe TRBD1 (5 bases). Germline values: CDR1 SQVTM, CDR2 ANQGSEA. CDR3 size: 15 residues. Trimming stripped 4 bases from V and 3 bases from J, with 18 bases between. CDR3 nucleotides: TGCAGCGTTGGCCCTATGTGGGGGACGGACACTGAAGCTTTCTTT. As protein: CSVGPMWGTDTEAFF.

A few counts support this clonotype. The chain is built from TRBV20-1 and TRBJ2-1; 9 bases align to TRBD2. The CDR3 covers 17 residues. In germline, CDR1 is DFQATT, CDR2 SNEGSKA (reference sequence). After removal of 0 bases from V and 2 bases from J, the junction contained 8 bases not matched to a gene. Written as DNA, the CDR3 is TGCAGTGCTAGAGATGGAGGGCGGGAGGGTCCCTACAATGAGCAGTTCTTC. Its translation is CSARDGGREGPYNEQFF.

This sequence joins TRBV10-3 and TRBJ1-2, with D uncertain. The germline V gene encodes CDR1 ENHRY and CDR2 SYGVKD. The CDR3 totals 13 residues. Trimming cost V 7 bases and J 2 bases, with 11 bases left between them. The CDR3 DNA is TGTGCCATCACCCAGGACTTGAACTATGGCTACACCTTC. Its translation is CAITQDLNYGYTF.